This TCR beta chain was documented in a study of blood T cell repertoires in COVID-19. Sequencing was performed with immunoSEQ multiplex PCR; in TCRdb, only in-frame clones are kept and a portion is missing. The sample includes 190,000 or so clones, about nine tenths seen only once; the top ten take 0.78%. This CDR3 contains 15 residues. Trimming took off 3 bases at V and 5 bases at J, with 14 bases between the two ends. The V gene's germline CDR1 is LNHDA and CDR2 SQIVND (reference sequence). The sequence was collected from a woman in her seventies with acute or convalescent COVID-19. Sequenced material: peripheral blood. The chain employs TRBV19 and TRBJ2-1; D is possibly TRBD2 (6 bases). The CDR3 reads CASSIRDSAHNEQFF. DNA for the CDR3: TGTGCCAGTAGTATCCGGGACTCAGCTCACAATGAGCAGTTCTTC.